The rows below give T cell receptor beta chains drawn from one sample of a study of blood T cell repertoires in COVID-19. Libraries were prepared by immunoSEQ multiplex PCR; TCRdb keeps only in-frame clonotypes and omits some of them. This sample carries about 200,000 clones, about four fifths of them seen once, and the ten largest clones take less than 7%. Sequenced material: peripheral blood. These receptors came from a woman between 40 and 55 years old with COVID-19, enrolled during active disease. The CDR3 runs from the conserved cysteine through the conserved F or W. A D gene is named only where the DNA matches it firmly. Clone sizes are given selectively: once, few, many, or a class where the clone is expanded.

cdr3_aa: CASSLDSEQFF
cdr3_nt: TGCGCCAGCAGCTTGGATAGTGAGCAGTTCTTC
clone_size: once
j_call: TRBJ2-1
d_call: NA
v_call: TRBV5-1

cdr3_aa: CASSLKQVWTENTGELFF
cdr3_nt: TGTGCCAGCAGCTTAAAACAGGTCTGGACAGAGAACACCGGGGAGCTGTTTTTT
clone_size: NA
j_call: TRBJ2-2
d_call: NA
v_call: TRBV7-9

cdr3_aa: CASSRRVVLQGRHPYGYTF
cdr3_nt: TGTGCCAGCAGCCGAAGGGTGGTTTTGCAGGGTAGGCATCCCTATGGCTACACCTTC
clone_size: NA
j_call: TRBJ1-2
d_call: NA
v_call: TRBV28

cdr3_aa: CASSLDGVRQFF
cdr3_nt: TGTGCCAGCAGCTTGGACGGAGTGCGGCAGTTCTTC
clone_size: NA
j_call: TRBJ2-1
d_call: NA
v_call: TRBV5-4

cdr3_aa: CASSHLPGGGSTDTQYF
cdr3_nt: TGCGCCAGCAGCCATTTACCCGGGGGGGGGAGCACAGATACGCAGTATTTT
clone_size: NA
j_call: TRBJ2-3
d_call: TRBD2
v_call: TRBV4-3

cdr3_aa: CASSVEKGRGGYGYTF
cdr3_nt: TGTGCCAGCAGTGTTGAAAAGGGTCGCGGGGGATATGGCTACACCTTC
clone_size: NA
j_call: TRBJ1-2
d_call: NA
v_call: TRBV2

cdr3_aa: CASRPGTSSGANVLTF
cdr3_nt: TGTGCCAGCAGACCCGGGACTTCCTCTGGGGCCAACGTCCTGACTTTC
clone_size: NA
j_call: TRBJ2-6
d_call: NA
v_call: TRBV2

cdr3_aa: CASSLGVSFAGDSYEQYF
cdr3_nt: TGTGCCAGCAGCTTGGGCGTGTCCTTTGCGGGCGACTCCTACGAGCAGTACTTC
clone_size: NA
j_call: TRBJ2-7
d_call: NA
v_call: TRBV7-9

cdr3_aa: CASTMGGTGILSGNTIYF
cdr3_nt: TGTGCCAGTACCATGGGAGGGACAGGGATCCTCTCTGGAAACACCATATATTTT
clone_size: NA
j_call: TRBJ1-3
d_call: TRBD1
v_call: TRBV19

cdr3_aa: CASSLEGQVGYTF
cdr3_nt: TGTGCCAGCAGCTTAGAGGGACAGGTTGGCTACACCTTC
clone_size: once
j_call: TRBJ1-2
d_call: TRBD1
v_call: TRBV11-2

cdr3_aa: CASSDTGTVNTGELFF
cdr3_nt: TGTGCCAGCAGTGATACCGGGACAGTGAACACCGGGGAGCTGTTTTTT
clone_size: NA
j_call: TRBJ2-2
d_call: TRBD1
v_call: TRBV2

cdr3_aa: CASSSSGQGPPLHF
cdr3_nt: TGTGCCAGCAGCTCCTCCGGACAGGGGCCACCCCTCCACTTT
clone_size: NA
j_call: TRBJ1-6
d_call: TRBD1
v_call: TRBV27

cdr3_aa: CASSGRETQYF
cdr3_nt: TGTGCCAGCAGTGGGCGGGAGACCCAGTACTTC
clone_size: NA
j_call: TRBJ2-5
d_call: NA
v_call: TRBV2

cdr3_aa: CASSLELVSYNEQFF
cdr3_nt: TGTGCCAGCAGCTTAGAGTTAGTCTCCTACAATGAGCAGTTCTTC
clone_size: few
j_call: TRBJ2-1
d_call: NA
v_call: TRBV11-2

cdr3_aa: CASSLPPRLTEAKNIQYF
cdr3_nt: TGCGCCAGCAGCTTACCACCGAGGTTGACAGAGGCCAAAAACATTCAGTACTTC
clone_size: few
j_call: TRBJ2-4
d_call: NA
v_call: TRBV5-1

cdr3_aa: CASGNTGELFF
cdr3_nt: TGTGCCTCGGGGAACACCGGGGAGCTGTTTTTT
clone_size: few
j_call: TRBJ2-2
d_call: NA
v_call: TRBV25-1

cdr3_aa: CASSWETYGYTF
cdr3_nt: TGTGCCAGTAGTTGGGAGACCTATGGCTACACCTTC
clone_size: NA
j_call: TRBJ1-2
d_call: NA
v_call: TRBV19

cdr3_aa: CASSLPIRGGRAGELFF
cdr3_nt: TGTGCCAGCAGCCTCCCGATCCGCGGGGGAAGAGCCGGGGAGCTGTTTTTT
clone_size: NA
j_call: TRBJ2-2
d_call: TRBD2
v_call: TRBV7-9

cdr3_aa: CASSLPGDYGYTF
cdr3_nt: TGTGCCAGCAGCCTTCCGGGGGACTATGGCTACACCTTC
clone_size: NA
j_call: TRBJ1-2
d_call: NA
v_call: TRBV9

cdr3_aa: CASQEGGYSYNEQFF
cdr3_nt: TGCGCCAGTCAGGAGGGCGGTTATTCCTACAATGAGCAGTTCTTC
clone_size: few
j_call: TRBJ2-1
d_call: NA
v_call: TRBV5-1

cdr3_aa: CASSGGQGGNQPQHF
cdr3_nt: TGTGCCAGCAGCGGCGGACAGGGTGGCAATCAGCCCCAGCATTTT
clone_size: NA
j_call: TRBJ1-5
d_call: TRBD1
v_call: TRBV5-5

cdr3_aa: CASSLRGNQPQHF
cdr3_nt: TGTGCCAGCAGTTTACGGGGGAATCAGCCCCAGCATTTT
clone_size: NA
j_call: TRBJ1-5
d_call: NA
v_call: TRBV12-3/TRBV12-4

cdr3_aa: CASRGDRGPYNEQFF
cdr3_nt: TGTGCCAGCAGAGGGGACAGGGGCCCCTACAATGAGCAGTTCTTC
clone_size: NA
j_call: TRBJ2-1
d_call: TRBD1
v_call: TRBV2

cdr3_aa: CASSPPTGGPGANVLTF
cdr3_nt: TGTGCCAGCTCACCACCCACGGGGGGGCCTGGGGCCAACGTCCTGACTTTC
clone_size: NA
j_call: TRBJ2-6
d_call: TRBD2
v_call: TRBV18

cdr3_aa: CASSLDQASGTYNEQFF
cdr3_nt: TGTGCCAGCAGCTTAGATCAAGCTAGCGGGACCTACAATGAGCAGTTCTTC
clone_size: NA
j_call: TRBJ2-1
d_call: TRBD2
v_call: TRBV11-3

cdr3_aa: CASSNTGGYEQYF
cdr3_nt: TGTGCCAGTAGTAACACAGGGGGGTACGAGCAGTACTTC
clone_size: NA
j_call: TRBJ2-7
d_call: TRBD1
v_call: TRBV19

cdr3_aa: CASSPGTPNQPQHF
cdr3_nt: TGCGCCAGCAGCCCCGGGACACCAAATCAGCCCCAGCATTTT
clone_size: NA
j_call: TRBJ1-5
d_call: NA
v_call: TRBV5-1

cdr3_aa: CASSFGQGRYEQYF
cdr3_nt: TGTGCCAGCAGCTTCGGACAGGGACGGTACGAGCAGTACTTC
clone_size: NA
j_call: TRBJ2-7
d_call: TRBD1
v_call: TRBV5-6

cdr3_aa: CSAQGVTSGGTNEQFF
cdr3_nt: TGCAGCGCCCAGGGGGTAACTAGCGGAGGGACGAATGAGCAGTTCTTC
clone_size: NA
j_call: TRBJ2-1
d_call: NA
v_call: TRBV29-1

cdr3_aa: CASSPKGRQGPDTQYF
cdr3_nt: TGTGCCAGCAGCCCCAAGGGTAGACAGGGGCCAGATACGCAGTATTTT
clone_size: NA
j_call: TRBJ2-3
d_call: NA
v_call: TRBV21-1

cdr3_aa: CASSDGEPSYNSPLHF
cdr3_nt: TGTGCCAGCAGTGACGGGGAACCCTCCTATAATTCACCCCTCCACTTT
clone_size: NA
j_call: TRBJ1-6
d_call: NA
v_call: TRBV2

cdr3_aa: CASSVVGVQETQYF
cdr3_nt: TGTGCCAGCAGCGTCGTCGGGGTCCAAGAGACCCAGTACTTC
clone_size: NA
j_call: TRBJ2-5
d_call: NA
v_call: TRBV7-6

cdr3_aa: CASNGGSYNEQFF
cdr3_nt: TGTGCCAGCAACGGCGGCTCCTACAATGAGCAGTTCTTC
clone_size: NA
j_call: TRBJ2-1
d_call: NA
v_call: TRBV6-5

cdr3_aa: CSARDRGQNEQFF
cdr3_nt: TGCAGCGCCCGGGACAGGGGGCAAAATGAGCAGTTCTTC
clone_size: NA
j_call: TRBJ2-1
d_call: TRBD1
v_call: TRBV29-1

cdr3_aa: CASSQDLGGGLYEQYF
cdr3_nt: TGTGCCAGCAGCCAAGATTTGGGCGGGGGCCTCTACGAGCAGTACTTC
clone_size: NA
j_call: TRBJ2-7
d_call: NA
v_call: TRBV14

cdr3_aa: CASSSLGQGAYGYTF
cdr3_nt: TGTGCCAGCAGCTCGCTGGGACAGGGGGCCTATGGCTACACCTTC
clone_size: few
j_call: TRBJ1-2
d_call: TRBD1
v_call: TRBV5-8

cdr3_aa: CASGLGTSETDTQYF
cdr3_nt: TGTGCTAGTGGTTTGGGGACTAGCGAAACAGATACGCAGTATTTT
clone_size: NA
j_call: TRBJ2-3
d_call: TRBD2
v_call: TRBV12-5

cdr3_aa: CASSPYTGPGWIAEAFF
cdr3_nt: TGTGCCAGCAGCCCATATACAGGGCCCGGTTGGATTGCTGAAGCTTTCTTT
clone_size: NA
j_call: TRBJ1-1
d_call: NA
v_call: TRBV11-2

cdr3_aa: CASSATGWAAYNEQFF
cdr3_nt: TGTGCCAGCAGTGCCACAGGGTGGGCGGCCTACAATGAGCAGTTCTTC
clone_size: few
j_call: TRBJ2-1
d_call: NA
v_call: TRBV27

cdr3_aa: CATSDTTGVRQFF
cdr3_nt: TGTGCCACCAGTGATACGACAGGGGTGCGGCAGTTCTTC
clone_size: NA
j_call: TRBJ2-1
d_call: TRBD1
v_call: TRBV24-1

cdr3_aa: CASSETSGSYDEQFF
cdr3_nt: TGTGCCAGCTCGGAGACTAGCGGGAGTTACGATGAGCAGTTCTTC
clone_size: few
j_call: TRBJ2-1
d_call: TRBD2
v_call: TRBV18

cdr3_aa: CASSLVRGQMKTQYF
cdr3_nt: TGTGCCAGCAGCTTAGTGCGGGGGCAGATGAAGACCCAGTACTTC
clone_size: NA
j_call: TRBJ2-5
d_call: NA
v_call: TRBV7-2

cdr3_aa: CASSLGFRDLNTEAFF
cdr3_nt: TGTGCCAGCAGTTTAGGTTTTAGGGACTTGAACACTGAAGCTTTCTTT
clone_size: few
j_call: TRBJ1-1
d_call: NA
v_call: TRBV7-3

cdr3_aa: CASSLFSGADTQYF
cdr3_nt: TGCGCCAGCAGCTTGTTCTCCGGGGCAGATACGCAGTATTTT
clone_size: once
j_call: TRBJ2-3
d_call: NA
v_call: TRBV5-1

cdr3_aa: CASWTSGNSYEQYF
cdr3_nt: TGTGCCAGCTGGACTAGCGGGAACTCCTACGAGCAGTACTTC
clone_size: NA
j_call: TRBJ2-7
d_call: TRBD2
v_call: TRBV6-5

cdr3_aa: CASSFPGLAGGEQYF
cdr3_nt: TGTGCCAGCAGCTTTCCGGGACTAGCGGGGGGCGAGCAGTACTTC
clone_size: NA
j_call: TRBJ2-7
d_call: TRBD2
v_call: TRBV11-2

cdr3_aa: CASSVTGTGELFF
cdr3_nt: TGTGCCAGCAGTGTTACGGGCACCGGGGAGCTGTTTTTT
clone_size: NA
j_call: TRBJ2-2
d_call: NA
v_call: TRBV2

cdr3_aa: CASSMRGAWSGYTF
cdr3_nt: TGTGCCAGTAGTATGCGGGGGGCTTGGTCTGGCTACACCTTC
clone_size: NA
j_call: TRBJ1-2
d_call: NA
v_call: TRBV19

cdr3_aa: CASGLVMGGHYEQYF
cdr3_nt: TGTGCTAGTGGTTTGGTAATGGGGGGGCACTACGAGCAGTACTTC
clone_size: NA
j_call: TRBJ2-7
d_call: NA
v_call: TRBV12-5

cdr3_aa: CASGERGNTGELFF
cdr3_nt: TGTGCCAGCGGGGAGCGGGGGAACACCGGGGAGCTGTTTTTT
clone_size: few
j_call: TRBJ2-2
d_call: TRBD2
v_call: TRBV6-6

cdr3_aa: CASSLGGSTDTQYF
cdr3_nt: TGTGCCAGCAGCTTAGGCGGAAGCACAGATACGCAGTATTTT
clone_size: NA
j_call: TRBJ2-3
d_call: NA
v_call: TRBV11-2

cdr3_aa: CASTVGQGAWGYTF
cdr3_nt: TGTGCCAGCACCGTGGGGCAGGGGGCGTGGGGCTACACCTTC
clone_size: many
j_call: TRBJ1-2
d_call: TRBD1
v_call: TRBV2

cdr3_aa: CASSLASGSTYEQYF
cdr3_nt: TGTGCCAGCAGCTTGGCTAGCGGGTCTACCTACGAGCAGTACTTC
clone_size: NA
j_call: TRBJ2-7
d_call: TRBD2
v_call: TRBV7-9

cdr3_aa: CASSLQGSQETQYF
cdr3_nt: TGTGCCAGCAGCTTACAGGGTAGCCAAGAGACCCAGTACTTC
clone_size: NA
j_call: TRBJ2-5
d_call: NA
v_call: TRBV6-2/TRBV6-3